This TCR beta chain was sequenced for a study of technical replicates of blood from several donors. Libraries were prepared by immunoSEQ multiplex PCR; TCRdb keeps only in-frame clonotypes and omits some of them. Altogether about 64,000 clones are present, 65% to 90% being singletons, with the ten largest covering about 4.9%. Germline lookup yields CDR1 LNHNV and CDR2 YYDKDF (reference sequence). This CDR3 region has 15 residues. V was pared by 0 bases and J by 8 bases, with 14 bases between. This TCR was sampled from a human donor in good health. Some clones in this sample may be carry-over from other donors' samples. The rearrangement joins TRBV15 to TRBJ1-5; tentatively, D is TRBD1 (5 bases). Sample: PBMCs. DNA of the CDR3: TGTGCCACCAGCAGAGATTGGACACCCCGGGAGCCCCAGCATTTT. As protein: CATSRDWTPREPQHF.